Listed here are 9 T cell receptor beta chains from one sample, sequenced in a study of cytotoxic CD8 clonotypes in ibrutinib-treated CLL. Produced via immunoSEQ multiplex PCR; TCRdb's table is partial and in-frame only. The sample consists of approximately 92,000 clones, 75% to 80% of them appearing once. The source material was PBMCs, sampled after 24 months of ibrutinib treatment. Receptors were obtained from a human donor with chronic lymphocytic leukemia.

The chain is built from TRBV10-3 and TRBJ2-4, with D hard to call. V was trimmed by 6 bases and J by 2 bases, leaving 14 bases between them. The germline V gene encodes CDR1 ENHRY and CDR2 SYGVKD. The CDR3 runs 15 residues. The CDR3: CAISPSLITKNIQYF. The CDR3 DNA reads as TGTGCCATCAGCCCCTCTCTAATCACCAAAAACATTCAGTACTTC.

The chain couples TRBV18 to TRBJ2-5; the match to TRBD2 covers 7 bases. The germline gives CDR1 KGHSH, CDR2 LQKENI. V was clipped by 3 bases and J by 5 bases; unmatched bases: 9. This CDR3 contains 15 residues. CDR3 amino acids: CASSPIGGSQETQYF. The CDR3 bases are TGTGCCAGCTCACCTATTGGCGGGAGTCAGGAGACCCAGTACTTC.

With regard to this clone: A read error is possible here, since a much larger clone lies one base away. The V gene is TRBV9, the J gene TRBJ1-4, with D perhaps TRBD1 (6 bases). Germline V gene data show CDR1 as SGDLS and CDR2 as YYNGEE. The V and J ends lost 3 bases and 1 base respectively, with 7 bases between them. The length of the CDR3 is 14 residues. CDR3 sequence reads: CASSAGVTNEKLFF. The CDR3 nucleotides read TGTGCCAGCAGCGCAGGGGTAACTAATGAAAAACTGTTTTTT.

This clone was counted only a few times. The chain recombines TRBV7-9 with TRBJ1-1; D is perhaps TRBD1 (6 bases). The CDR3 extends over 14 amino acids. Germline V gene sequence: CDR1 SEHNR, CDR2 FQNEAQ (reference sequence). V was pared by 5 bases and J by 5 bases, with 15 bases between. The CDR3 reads CASSPLQGRTEAFF. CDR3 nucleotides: TGTGCCAGCAGCCCCCTCCAGGGGAGGACTGAAGCTTTCTTT.

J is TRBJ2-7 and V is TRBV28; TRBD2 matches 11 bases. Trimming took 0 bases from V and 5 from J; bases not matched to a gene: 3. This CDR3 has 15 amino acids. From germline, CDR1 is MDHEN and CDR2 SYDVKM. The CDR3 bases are TGTGCCAGCAGTTTATGGACTAGCGGGACCCACGAGCAGTACTTC. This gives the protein CASSLWTSGTHEQYF.

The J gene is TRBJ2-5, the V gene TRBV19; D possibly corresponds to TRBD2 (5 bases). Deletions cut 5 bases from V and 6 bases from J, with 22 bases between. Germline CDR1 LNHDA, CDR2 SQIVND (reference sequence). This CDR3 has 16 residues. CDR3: CASSPPSLGVGKTQYF. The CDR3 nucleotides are TGTGCCAGTAGTCCCCCCAGCCTGGGTGTCGGGAAGACCCAGTACTTC.

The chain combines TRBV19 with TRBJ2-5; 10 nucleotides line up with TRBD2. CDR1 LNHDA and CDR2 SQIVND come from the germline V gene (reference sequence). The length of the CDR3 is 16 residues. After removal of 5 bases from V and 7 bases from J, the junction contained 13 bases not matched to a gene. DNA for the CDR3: TGTGCCAGTAGTGGGGATAGGCTAGCGGGAGAGAGGACCCAGTACTTC. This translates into CASSGDRLAGERTQYF.

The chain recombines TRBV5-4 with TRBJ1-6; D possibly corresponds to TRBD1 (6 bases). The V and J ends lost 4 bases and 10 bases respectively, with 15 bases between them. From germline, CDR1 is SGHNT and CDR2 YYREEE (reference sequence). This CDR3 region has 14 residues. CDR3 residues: CASSRRGDGSPLHF. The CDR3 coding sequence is TGTGCCAGCAGCCGGAGGGGGGACGGATCACCCCTCCACTTT.

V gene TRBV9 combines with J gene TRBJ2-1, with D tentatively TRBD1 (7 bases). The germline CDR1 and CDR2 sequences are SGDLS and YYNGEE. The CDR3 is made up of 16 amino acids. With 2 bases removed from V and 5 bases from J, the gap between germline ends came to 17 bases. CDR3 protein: CASSVSAGQSNNEQFF. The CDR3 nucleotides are TGTGCCAGCAGCGTCTCCGCGGGACAGAGTAACAATGAGCAGTTCTTC.